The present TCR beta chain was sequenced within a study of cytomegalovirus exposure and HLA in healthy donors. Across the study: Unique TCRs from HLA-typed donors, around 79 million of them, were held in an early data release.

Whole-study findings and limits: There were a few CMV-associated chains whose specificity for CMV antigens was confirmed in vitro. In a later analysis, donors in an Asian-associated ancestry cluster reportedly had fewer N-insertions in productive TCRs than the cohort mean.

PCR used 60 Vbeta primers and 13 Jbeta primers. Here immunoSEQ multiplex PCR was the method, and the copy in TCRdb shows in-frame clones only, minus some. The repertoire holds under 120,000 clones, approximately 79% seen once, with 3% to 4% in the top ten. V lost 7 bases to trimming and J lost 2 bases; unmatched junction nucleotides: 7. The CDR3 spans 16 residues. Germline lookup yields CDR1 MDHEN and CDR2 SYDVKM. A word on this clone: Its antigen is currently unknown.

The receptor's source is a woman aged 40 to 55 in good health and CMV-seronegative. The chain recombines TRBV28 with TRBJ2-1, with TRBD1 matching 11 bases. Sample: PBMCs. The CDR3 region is CASTRTGGLPYNEQFF. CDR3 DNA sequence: TGTGCCAGCACCCGGACAGGGGGCCTTCCCTACAATGAGCAGTTCTTC.